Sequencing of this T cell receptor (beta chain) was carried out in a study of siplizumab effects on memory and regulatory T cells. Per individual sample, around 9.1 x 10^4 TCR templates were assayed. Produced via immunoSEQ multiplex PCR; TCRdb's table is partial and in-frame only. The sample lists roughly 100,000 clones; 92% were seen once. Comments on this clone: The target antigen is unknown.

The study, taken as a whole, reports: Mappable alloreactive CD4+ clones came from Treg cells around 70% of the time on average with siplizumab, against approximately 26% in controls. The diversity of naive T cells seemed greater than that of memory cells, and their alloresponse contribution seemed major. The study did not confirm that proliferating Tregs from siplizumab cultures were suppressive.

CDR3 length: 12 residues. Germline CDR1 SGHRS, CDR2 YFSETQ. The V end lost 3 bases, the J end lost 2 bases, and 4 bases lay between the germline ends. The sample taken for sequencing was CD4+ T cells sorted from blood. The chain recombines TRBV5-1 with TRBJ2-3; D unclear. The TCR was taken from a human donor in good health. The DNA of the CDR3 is TGCGCCAGCAGCTCAAACACAGATACGCAGTATTTT. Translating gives CASSSNTDTQYF.